The 8 T cell receptor beta chains below all came from one sample that was sequenced in a study of cytomegalovirus exposure and HLA in healthy donors. TCRdb's copy holds only in-frame clones and misses some; the assay was immunoSEQ multiplex PCR. This sample has under 350,000 clones, with approximately 86% found just once. The sequenced material came from PBMCs. These receptors originate from a woman younger than 35 in good health and CMV-seronegative.

The chain recombines TRBV28 with TRBJ1-1; unclear D gene. The germline V gene has CDR1 MDHEN and CDR2 SYDVKM. V gave up 2 bases and J gave up 0 bases, with 7 bases separating them. CDR3 length: 14 residues. CDR3 nucleotides: TGTGCCAGCAGTTTAGGGCGGGTGAACACTGAAGCTTTCTTT. Its protein is CASSLGRVNTEAFF.

This chain joins TRBV19 and TRBJ1-1; D may be TRBD1 (5 bases). The CDR3 has 14 amino acids. Germline V gives CDR1 LNHDA, CDR2 SQIVND (reference sequence). The V and J ends lost 5 bases and 4 bases respectively, with 14 bases between them. The CDR3 coding sequence is TGTGCCAGTAGTGCCTCAGGGTCCACCACTGAAGCTTTCTTT. Translation gives CASSASGSTTEAFF.

This rearrangement joins TRBV5-1 to TRBJ2-1; no definite D call. The germline V gene encodes CDR1 SGHRS and CDR2 YFSETQ. V gave up 1 base and J gave up 10 bases, with 15 bases separating them. The CDR3 spans 14 residues. In DNA, the CDR3 is TGCGCCAGCAGCTTGATTAGCCCCGCAATCGAGCAGTTCTTC. Residues: CASSLISPAIEQFF.

Only one count was recorded for this clone. The rearrangement joins TRBV14 to TRBJ2-3; D remains unclear. Per the germline V gene, CDR1 is SGHDN and CDR2 is FVKESK. CDR3 length: 16 residues. The V and J ends lost 0 bases and 7 bases respectively, with 17 bases between them. The CDR3 spells CASSQDTPFEVNTQYF. The CDR3 region has the DNA TGTGCCAGCAGCCAAGATACGCCCTTTGAGGTCAATACGCAGTATTTT.

This sequence joins TRBV27 and TRBJ2-7; TRBD2 might be the D (7 bases). V gave up 5 bases and J gave up 2 bases, with 19 bases separating them. There are 16 residues in the CDR3. Germline V gene data show CDR1 as MNHEY and CDR2 as SMNVEV (reference sequence). CDR3: CASSTTLEGGTYEQYF. DNA of the CDR3: TGTGCCAGCAGTACTACCCTGGAGGGGGGGACCTACGAGCAGTACTTC.

The rearrangement links TRBV5-1 to TRBJ2-2; 8 bases match TRBD2. V shed 3 bases and J 4 bases; nucleotides not matched to a gene: 5. This CDR3 contains 15 residues. The V gene's germline CDR1 is SGHRS and CDR2 YFSETQ. CDR3 loop: CASSSPRGGTGELFF. DNA for the CDR3: TGCGCCAGCAGCTCTCCTCGGGGGGGCACCGGGGAGCTGTTTTTT.

The V gene is TRBV2, the J gene TRBJ1-2, with 9 bases aligning to TRBD1. Trimming took 0 bases from V and 3 from J; bases not matched to a gene: 5. Germline V lookup: CDR1 SNHLY, CDR2 FYNNEI. The CDR3 loop spans 16 amino acids. For the CDR3, the DNA is TGTGCCAGCAGTGAAGCGGCGGGACAGGGAGACTATGGCTACACCTTC. It encodes CASSEAAGQGDYGYTF.

This clone turned up a few times. The chain couples TRBV11-2 to TRBJ2-5; the D gene is possibly TRBD2 (5 bases). CDR1 and CDR2 from the germline V gene are SGHAT and FQNNGV. The CDR3 is 14 residues long. With 5 bases removed from V and 9 bases from J, the gap between germline ends came to 19 bases. CDR3 loop: CASSHVAPYRPQYF. The CDR3 nucleotides are TGTGCCAGCAGCCACGTAGCGCCTTATCGGCCCCAGTACTTC. Based on the CDR3 plus reference TRBV11-2 and TRBJ2-5, the full variable domain is EAGVAQSPRYKIIEKRQSVAFWCNPISGHATLYWYQQILGQGPKLLIQFQNNGVVDDSQLPKDRFSAERLKGVDSTLKIQPAKLEDSAVYLCASSHVAPYRPQYFGPGTRLLVL.